This T cell receptor (beta chain) was obtained from a study of T cells after posttransplantation cyclophosphamide (dated by TCRdb to between 2015 and 2016). Study-level background: Using TRB sequencing, the study followed how the T cell repertoire rebuilt after myeloablative bone marrow transplantation with posttransplantation cyclophosphamide given as GVHD prophylaxis. Public TRB sequences were searched against a database of over 3,500 sequences associated with responses to pathogens, tumor antigens, self-antigens and alloantigens. In 3 patients, up to roughly 3 additional blood samples taken between 2 and 5.2 years after transplant also underwent TRB sequencing, as did pretransplant blood from 4 patients. Blood from all 34 PTCy patients who had 1-year posttransplant specimens underwent TRB sequencing. Antigen receptor sequencing covered samples from a few dozen PTCy-treated patients and 16 of their related bone marrow donors. Because TRA and TRB clonality correlated tightly in roughly nine samples, the subsequent TCR analyses were limited to TRB only.

Paper-wide results and their limitations: The TRB repertoires of T cells infiltrating skin or GI tract showed only limited overlap with the TRB repertoires of T cells in blood. Donor-recipient similarity was low at 1-2 months but rose over the first year, and later blood repertoires were often dominated by donor CD8+ memory clones. Across the 45 patients, TRB clonality was highly associated with recipient CMV seropositivity and CMV reactivation, and diversity with PTCy was similar to that in the CNI/methotrexate controls.

Including the terminal cysteine and phenylalanine, the CDR3 comprises 15 residues. This entry keeps only the CDR3 DNA: 45 bases, framed from base 1. At the junction V is shortened by 5 bases and J by 3 bases; bases outside the gene matches: 8. Based on the germline V gene, the CDR1 and CDR2 sequences are SGHAT and FQNNGV. The sample's treatment or condition label is to be understood as: high-dose cyclophosphamide on days +3 and +4 as single-agent GVHD prophylaxis. Busulfan and fludarabine conditioning, a related or unrelated marrow graft, and cyclophosphamide on days +3 and +4 were given to PTCy patients. The PTCy-treated patients were drawn from a prospective, multi-institutional clinical trial. Mononuclear cells from peripheral blood and bone marrow were separated by Ficoll-Hypaque density centrifugation and then cryopreserved. TRB sequencing used genomic DNA with the immunoSEQ assay at survey resolution or the hsTCRB kit. The authors' pipeline ran thus. The immunoSEQ software handled the initial read processing, while the LymphoSeq R package was used for the repertoire analyses. Clonality was calculated as 1 minus normalized Shannon entropy, and the Gini coefficient was also calculated for each TRB dataset. To infer phenotypes in unsorted samples, TRB sequences from sorted subsets of the recipient or donor were mapped onto the unsorted samples of the same recipient. TCRdb holds this immuneACCESS table with in-frame rearrangements only. Some clones are missing; in checked studies, unresolved V genes explain under half, and the rest has no known cause. V, J and clone size are taken as reported in that table, and D and trimming were inferred from the DNA itself. Counted in this sample were roughly 42,000 clones; less than 95% of them appeared once. The leading ten clones occupy 2% to 3% of the sample.

For this clone: The clone's antigen remains unknown. No much larger clone is present one base from it, and per-base qualities are unavailable.

This TCR was recovered from a male patient in his sixties or seventies who received an allogeneic stem cell transplant from a related donor and was CMV-positive. Where a transplant has occurred, the graft donor may have supplied some of the T cells. The sequence links TRBV11-2 to TRBJ2-7; 9 central nucleotides agree with TRBD1. The source was PBMCs, collected roughly 59 days after allogeneic stem cell transplant with posttransplant cyclophosphamide. CDR3 region: CASSPRTGADYEQYF. In nucleotides, the sequence is TGTGCCAGCAGCCCGAGGACAGGGGCCGACTACGAGCAGTACTTC.